This T cell receptor beta chain is drawn from a study of control samples from healthy donors and cancer patients. The protocol was immunoSEQ multiplex PCR, while the TCRdb copy is restricted to in-frame clones and leaves out a portion. The sample includes about 170,000 clones, just over 90% of them seen just once. This clone was observed a single time. This CDR3 comprises 14 residues. The source of this sequence is an older woman in good health. This chain uses TRBV12-2 with TRBJ1-1; the table's D call, TRBD1, has no DNA check behind it. TRBV12-2 is described as a pseudogene. Sequencing input: blood. The CDR3 nucleotides read TGTGCAAGTCGCTTGATACATTTGAACACTGAAGCTTTCTTT. It is translated as CASRLIHLNTEAFF.